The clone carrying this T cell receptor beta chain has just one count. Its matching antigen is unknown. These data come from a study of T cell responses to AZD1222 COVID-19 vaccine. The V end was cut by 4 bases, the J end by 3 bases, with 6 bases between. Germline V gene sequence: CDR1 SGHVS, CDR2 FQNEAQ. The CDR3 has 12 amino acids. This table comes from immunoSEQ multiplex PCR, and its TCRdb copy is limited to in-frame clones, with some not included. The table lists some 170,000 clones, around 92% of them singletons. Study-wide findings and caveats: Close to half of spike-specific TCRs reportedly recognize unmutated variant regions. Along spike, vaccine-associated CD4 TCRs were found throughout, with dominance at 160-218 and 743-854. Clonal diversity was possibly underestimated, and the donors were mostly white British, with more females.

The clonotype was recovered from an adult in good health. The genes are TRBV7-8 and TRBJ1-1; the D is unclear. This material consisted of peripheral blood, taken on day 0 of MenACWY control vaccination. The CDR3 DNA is TGTGCCAGCAGCTATTTAGACACTGAAGCTTTCTTT. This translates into CASSYLDTEAFF.